This T cell receptor beta chain was retrieved from a study of T-cell reconstitution after alpha-beta-depleted transplantation in children. TCRbeta library construction was performed incorporating unique molecular identifiers. MiXCR, applied by TCRdb to the PCR reads, yields one record per CDR3 protein. The sample carries 700,000 to 850,000 distinct CDR3 sequences, about 16% recorded once. The CDR3 runs 16 residues. The V end lost 6 bases, the J end lost 0 bases, and 15 bases lay between the germline ends. Study-wide results and caveats: Reportedly, only several hundred clones from non-depleted graft cells drove alpha-beta T-cell counts at about two months.

This clonotype showed up many times. Its specificity is unknown. This TCR came from a male patient between 10 and 17 years old who had a stem cell transplant for acute lymphoblastic leukemia, so the T cells may come from the graft donor. The sequencing here drew on PBMCs, mostly from graft donor cells, taken 360 days after TCRalphabeta/CD19-depleted stem cell transplant. The chain combines TRBV12-3 or TRBV12-4 with TRBJ2-4; possible D gene TRBD2, 6 bases. Written as DNA, the CDR3 is TGTGCCAGCAGGGTCAGCGGGCCGCTAGCCAAAAACATTCAGTACTTC. Translated, it gives CASRVSGPLAKNIQYF.